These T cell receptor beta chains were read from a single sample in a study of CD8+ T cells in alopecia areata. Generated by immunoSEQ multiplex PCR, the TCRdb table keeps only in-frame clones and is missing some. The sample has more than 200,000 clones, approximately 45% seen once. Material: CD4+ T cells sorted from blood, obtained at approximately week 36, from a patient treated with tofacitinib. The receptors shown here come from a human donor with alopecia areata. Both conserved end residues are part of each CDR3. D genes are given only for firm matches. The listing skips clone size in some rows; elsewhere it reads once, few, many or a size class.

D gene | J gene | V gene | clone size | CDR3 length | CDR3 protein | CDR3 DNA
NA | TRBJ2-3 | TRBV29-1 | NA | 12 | CSVERGTDTQYF | TGCAGCGTTGAAAGGGGCACAGATACGCAGTATTTT
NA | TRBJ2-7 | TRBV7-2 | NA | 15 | CASSPGGPRGYEQYF | TGTGCCAGCAGCCCGGGGGGTCCGAGGGGGTACGAGCAGTACTTC
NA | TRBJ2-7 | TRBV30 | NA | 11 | CAWSTAYEQYF | TGTGCCTGGAGTACGGCCTACGAGCAGTACTTC
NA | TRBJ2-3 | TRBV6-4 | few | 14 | CASSDWDDTDTQYF | TGTGCCAGCAGTGACTGGGACGACACAGATACGCAGTATTTT
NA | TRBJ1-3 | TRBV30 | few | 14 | CAWTPTRYGNTIYF | TGTGCCTGGACGCCAACCAGATATGGAAACACCATATATTTT
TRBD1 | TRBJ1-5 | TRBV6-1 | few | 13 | CASTRDRDGPQHF | TGTGCCAGCACCCGGGACAGGGACGGGCCCCAGCATTTT
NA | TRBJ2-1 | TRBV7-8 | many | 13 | CASSPTGTTSSFF | TGTGCCAGCAGTCCGACCGGGACGACGTCTTCTTTCTTC
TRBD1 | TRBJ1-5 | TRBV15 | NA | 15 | CATSRTGQTNQPQHF | TGTGCCACCAGCAGGACAGGGCAAACCAATCAGCCCCAGCATTTT
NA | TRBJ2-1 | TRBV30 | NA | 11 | CAWSVDVEQFF | TGTGCCTGGAGTGTAGACGTTGAGCAGTTCTTC
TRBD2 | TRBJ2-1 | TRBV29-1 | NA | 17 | CSGRPHRAGVAYNEQFF | TGCAGCGGGCGACCCCACCGAGCGGGAGTCGCCTACAATGAGCAGTTCTTC
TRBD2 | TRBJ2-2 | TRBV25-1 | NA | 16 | CASSESAGVETGELFF | TGTGCCAGCAGTGAATCAGCGGGAGTAGAAACCGGGGAGCTGTTTTTT
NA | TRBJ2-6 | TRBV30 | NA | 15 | CAWIGRGVGANVLTF | TGTGCCTGGATAGGAAGGGGGGTAGGCGCCAACGTCCTGACTTTC
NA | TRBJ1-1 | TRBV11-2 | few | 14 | CASSRLQGNTEAFF | TGTGCCAGCAGCCGTCTGCAGGGTAACACTGAAGCTTTCTTT
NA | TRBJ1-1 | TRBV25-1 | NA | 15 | CASSEKTGLNTEAFF | TGTGCCAGCAGTGAAAAGACAGGACTGAACACTGAAGCTTTCTTT
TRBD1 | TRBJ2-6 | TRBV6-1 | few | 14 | CATGGLSGANVLTF | TGTGCCACAGGGGGCTTGTCTGGGGCCAACGTCCTGACTTTC
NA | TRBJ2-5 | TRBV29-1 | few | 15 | CSVVSYGSLGETQYF | TGCAGCGTTGTCTCCTACGGCTCACTAGGGGAGACCCAGTACTTC
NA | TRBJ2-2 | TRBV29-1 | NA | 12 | CSVEEGPGELFF | TGCAGCGTTGAAGAGGGCCCCGGGGAGCTGTTTTTT
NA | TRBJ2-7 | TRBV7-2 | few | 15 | CASSEGGGIVYEQYF | TGTGCCAGCAGTGAAGGGGGCGGGATTGTTTACGAGCAGTACTTC
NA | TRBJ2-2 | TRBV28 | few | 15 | CASSRSRPGTGELFF | TGTGCCAGCAGCCGTAGTAGGCCGGGTACCGGGGAGCTGTTTTTT
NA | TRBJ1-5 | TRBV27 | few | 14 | CASNSQGSNQPQHF | TGTGCCAGCAACTCACAGGGTAGCAATCAGCCCCAGCATTTT
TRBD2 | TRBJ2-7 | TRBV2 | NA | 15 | CASTNPGTSVYEQYF | TGTGCCAGCACTAACCCCGGGACTAGCGTTTACGAGCAGTACTTC
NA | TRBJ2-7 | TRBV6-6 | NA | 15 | CASSYLPGSSYEQYF | TGTGCCAGCAGTTACCTGCCAGGATCCTCCTACGAGCAGTACTTC
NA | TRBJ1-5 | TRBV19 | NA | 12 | CASTFSNQPQHF | TGTGCCAGTACGTTCAGCAATCAGCCCCAGCATTTT
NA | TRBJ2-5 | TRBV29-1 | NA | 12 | CSYGQFQETQYF | TGCAGCTACGGACAATTCCAAGAGACCCAGTACTTC
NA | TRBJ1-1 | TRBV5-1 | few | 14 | CASSSTGVNTEAFF | TGCGCCAGCAGCTCGACTGGAGTGAACACTGAAGCTTTCTTT
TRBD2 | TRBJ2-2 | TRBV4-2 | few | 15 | CASSGLAGNTGELFF | TGTGCCAGCAGCGGGCTAGCGGGGAACACCGGGGAGCTGTTTTTT
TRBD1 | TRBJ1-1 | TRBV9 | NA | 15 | CASSLEAGGPTEAFF | TGTGCCAGCAGCCTAGAGGCAGGGGGCCCCACTGAAGCTTTCTTT
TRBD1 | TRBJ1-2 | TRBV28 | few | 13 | CASRLTGGGGYTF | TGTGCCAGCAGACTTACAGGGGGTGGTGGCTACACCTTC
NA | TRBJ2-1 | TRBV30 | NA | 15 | CAWSVAPRSYNEQFF | TGTGCCTGGAGTGTGGCCCCACGCTCCTACAATGAGCAGTTCTTC
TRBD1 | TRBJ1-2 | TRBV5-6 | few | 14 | CASSLADRGYGYTF | TGTGCCAGCAGCTTGGCGGACAGGGGATATGGCTACACCTTC
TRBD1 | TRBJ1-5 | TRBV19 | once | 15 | CASSQTGDSNQPQHF | TGTGCCAGTAGCCAGACAGGGGATAGTAATCAGCCCCAGCATTTT
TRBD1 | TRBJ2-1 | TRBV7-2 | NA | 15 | CASSTSGQLYNEQFF | TGTGCCAGCAGCACATCGGGACAGCTGTACAATGAGCAGTTCTTC
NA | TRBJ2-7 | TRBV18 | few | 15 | CASSPLSAGPYEQYF | TGTGCCAGCTCACCATTGTCGGCAGGCCCCTACGAGCAGTACTTC
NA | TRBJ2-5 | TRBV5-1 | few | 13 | CASRRSGSGTQYF | TGCGCCAGCAGACGCTCTGGCAGCGGGACCCAGTACTTC
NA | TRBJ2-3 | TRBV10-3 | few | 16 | CAISEWDPREGDTQYF | TGTGCCATCAGTGAGTGGGACCCGCGAGAGGGAGATACGCAGTATTTT